This TCR beta chain was profiled in a study of cytomegalovirus exposure and HLA in healthy donors. Study observations and caveats: Earlier results showed most TCR beta V segments being productive about 90% or about 30% of the time.

At sampling all donors were nominally healthy, likely with unrecorded immune exposures. About this clone itself: Its specificity is unknown.

PCR was performed using 60 Vbeta and 13 Jbeta primers. TCRdb's table, derived via immunoSEQ multiplex PCR, lists solely in-frame clones and lacks some. There are over 120,000 clones in the sample, with 0.96% held by the top ten. The ends were cut back, 5 bases at V and 3 bases at J, with 17 bases in the middle. The CDR3 covers 16 residues. In germline, CDR1 is MDHEN, CDR2 SYDVKM. The sample comprised PBMCs. This TCR came from a male donor in good health and CMV-seronegative. This chain uses TRBV28 with TRBJ2-1, with D perhaps matching TRBD1 (9 bases). CDR3 DNA: TGTGCCAGCAGTGTAGCGGGACAGGGAAACTACAATGAGCAGTTCTTC. The encoded protein is CASSVAGQGNYNEQFF.